Shown below are 25 T cell receptor beta chains from a single sample sequenced in a study of graft-versus-host responses after intestinal transplantation. Generated by immunoSEQ multiplex PCR, the TCRdb table keeps only in-frame clones and is missing some. The sample has tens of thousands of clones, around 86% seen once. The material was PBMCs, obtained roughly 1,000 days after transplant. Receptors originate from a human patient who received an intestinal transplant, so some T cells may come from the graft donor.

This chain links TRBV7-8 with TRBJ2-3, with 10 bases lining up with TRBD2. J gave up 3 bases and V 5 bases, and 8 bases lay outside the gene matches. Germline CDR1 SGHVS, CDR2 FQNEAQ. This CDR3 has 16 residues. The DNA of the CDR3 is TGTGCCAGCAGCGTTGCTCTAGCGGGGGCTACAGATACGCAGTATTTT. The encoded protein is CASSVALAGATDTQYF. The full variable domain, its missing parts supplied by reference TRBV7-8 and TRBJ2-3, is GAGVSQSPRYKVAKRGQDVALRCDPISGHVSLFWYQQALGQGPEFLTYFQNEAQLDKSGLPSDRFFAERPEGSVSTLKIQRTQQEDSAVYLCASSVALAGATDTQYFGPGTRLTVL.

A few counts support this clone. The gene calls are TRBV19 and TRBJ2-3; TRBD1 matches 9 bases. CDR3 length: 14 residues. Germline lookup yields CDR1 LNHDA and CDR2 SQIVND (reference sequence). V shed 3 bases, J shed 3 bases, and the junction held 1 base outside the gene matches. The CDR3 protein is CASSMGQGTDTQYF. For the CDR3, the DNA is TGTGCCAGTAGTATGGGACAGGGAACAGATACGCAGTATTTT.

The rearrangement links TRBV27 to TRBJ1-2, with D uncertain. This CDR3 has 15 residues. Germline lookup yields CDR1 MNHEY and CDR2 SMNVEV (reference sequence). V was trimmed by 6 bases and J by 2 bases, leaving 16 bases between them. Here the CDR3 reads CASRRSTGVNYGYTF. The DNA of the CDR3 is TGTGCCAGCAGGCGTTCGACGGGTGTAAACTATGGCTACACCTTC.

The chain carries TRBV7-3 and TRBJ2-1; a possible D gene is TRBD2 (6 bases). Trimming left V 3 bases short and J 2 bases short, with 14 bases between. This CDR3 comprises 16 residues. Germline V lookup: CDR1 SGHTA, CDR2 FQGTGA. The CDR3 DNA follows: TGTGCCAGCAGCTTCGGACCGGGGGAACCCTACAATGAGCAGTTCTTC. This gives the protein CASSFGPGEPYNEQFF.

This chain links TRBV28 with TRBJ2-1; TRBD1 is a possible D gene (7 bases). The germline V and J ends were trimmed by 4 bases and 7 bases, with 20 bases remaining between them. Per germline, CDR1 MDHEN and CDR2 SYDVKM. The CDR3 extends over 16 amino acids. The CDR3 DNA sequence: TGTGCCAGCAGTTCTCCAGGGGGGACCGGGCGAAATGAGCAGTTCTTC. Translating it yields CASSSPGGTGRNEQFF.

The CDR3 sequence: CASSQETGNTEAFF. Written as DNA, the CDR3 is TGTGCCAGCAGTCAAGAGACAGGTAACACTGAAGCTTTCTTT. V usage is TRBV27 and J usage is TRBJ1-1, with TRBD1 as a possible D gene (6 bases). The V gene lost 5 bases and the J gene lost 2 bases, with 12 bases spanning the gap. This CDR3 is built from 14 residues. In germline, CDR1 is MNHEY, CDR2 SMNVEV (reference sequence).

This clone was seen a handful of times. The rearrangement links TRBV14 to TRBJ1-2; 7 bases fit TRBD1. The CDR3 is 17 residues long. The trim removed 1 base at V and 5 bases at J, leaving 13 bases unmatched. Germline V gives CDR1 SGHDN, CDR2 FVKESK. The CDR3 here is CASSQGNEGARRYGYTF. The CDR3 coding sequence is TGTGCCAGCAGCCAAGGAAACGAGGGGGCCCGGCGGTATGGCTACACCTTC.

This clone was detected once. CDR3 DNA sequence: TGCGCCAGCAGGAAAGCGGGGGATGGCACAGATACGCAGTATTTT. This translates into CASRKAGDGTDTQYF. The chain combines TRBV4-1 with TRBJ2-3, with 8 bases matching TRBD2. The CDR3 length is 15 residues. V lost 6 bases, J lost 1 base, and 6 bases stayed unmatched. CDR1 and CDR2 from the germline V gene are MGHRA and YSYEKL.

The chain recombines TRBV2 with TRBJ2-7; D perhaps matches TRBD1 (5 bases). V lost 2 bases, J lost 2 bases, and 16 bases lay in between. Germline-derived CDR1 and CDR2 are SNHLY and FYNNEI. The CDR3 is made up of 16 amino acids. In DNA, the CDR3 is TGTGCCAGCAGTGAACGCCTTCCTCCAGGGCCCTACGAGCAGTACTTC. Its protein product is CASSERLPPGPYEQYF.

The sample holds a few counts of this clone. The V gene is TRBV6-1, the J gene TRBJ1-5, with D unclear. V lost 6 bases and J 6 bases, leaving 12 bases between the germline ends. Germline CDR1 MNHNS, CDR2 SASEGT. The CDR3 is 13 amino acids. The CDR3 DNA follows: TGTGCCAGCAGAGAGTTCCTGGCTCAGCCCCAGCATTTT. Translation gives CASREFLAQPQHF.

This chain connects TRBV15 to TRBJ1-2, with D possibly TRBD1 on 6 matching bases. Germline V CDR1 and CDR2: LNHNV, YYDKDF (reference sequence). Trimming stripped 1 base from V and 5 bases from J, with 14 bases between. CDR3 length: 15 residues. The CDR3 nucleotides read TGTGCCACCAGCAGAGGAATACAGGGAGGTTATGGCTACACCTTC. It translates to CATSRGIQGGYGYTF.

A remark on this clone: A junction boundary mismatches the germline segment, possibly from a read error. V is TRBV7-7 and J is TRBJ2-2; 7 bases fit TRBD1. Germline assignment: CDR1 SSHAT and CDR2 FNYEAQ (reference sequence). The CDR3 is made up of 13 amino acids. This chain's CDR3 is CASRQGNTGELFF. Written as DNA, the CDR3 is TGTGCTAGCAGACAGGGGAACACCGGGGAGCTGTTTTTT. Full variable domain (outside the CDR3, taken from reference TRBV7-7 and TRBJ2-2): GAGVSQSPRYKVTKRGQDVTLRCDPISSHATLYWYQQALGQGPEFLTYFNYEAQPDKSGLPSDRFSAERPEGSISTLTIQRTEQRDSAMYRCASRQGNTGELFFGEGSRLTVL.

The rearrangement uses TRBV30 and TRBJ2-5; 11 nucleotides align to TRBD1. The V and J ends lost 2 bases and 5 bases, in that order; junction bases with no gene match: 13. The germline V gene encodes CDR1 GTSNPN and CDR2 SVGIG (reference sequence). The CDR3 extends over 17 amino acids. The CDR3 DNA is TGTGCCTGGAGTCCCGCCCTTGGACAGGGGGCGCGGGAGACCCAGTACTTC. This codes for CAWSPALGQGARETQYF.

This clone was recorded only once. The rearrangement uses TRBV27 and TRBJ1-2; no firm D call. The V gene lost 0 bases and the J gene lost 10 bases, with 18 bases spanning the gap. CDR1 MNHEY and CDR2 SMNVEV come from the germline V gene (reference sequence). There are 15 residues in the CDR3. CDR3 sequence (DNA): TGTGCCAGCAGTTTATCTGGAGGACGGTTATCTGACTACACCTTC. It codes for CASSLSGGRLSDYTF.

This chain uses TRBV28 with TRBJ1-1, with 10 bases that match TRBD1. The length of the CDR3 is 15 residues. Trimming removed 4 bases from V and 3 bases from J; junction bases left unmatched: 5. Germline CDR1 MDHEN, CDR2 SYDVKM. CDR3 coding DNA: TGTGCCAGCAGTTGGGGGGACAGGGGTTACACTGAAGCTTTCTTT. Its translation is CASSWGDRGYTEAFF.

In DNA form, the CDR3 reads TGCGCCAGCAGCTTGGCGGATCGGAATACGCAGTATTTT. Its protein is CASSLADRNTQYF. The V gene is TRBV5-1, the J gene TRBJ2-3; unclear D gene. V was pared by 0 bases and J by 7 bases, with 9 bases between. Germline loops: CDR1 SGHRS, CDR2 YFSETQ. CDR3 size: 13 residues. Filled out from reference TRBV5-1 and TRBJ2-3, the complete variable domain reads KAGVTQTPRYLIKTRGQQVTLSCSPISGHRSVSWYQQTPGQGLQFLFEYFSETQRNKGNFPGRFSGRQFSNSRSEMNVSTLELGDSALYLCASSLADRNTQYFGPGTRLTVL.

This clone has a handful of counts. The chain employs TRBV4-2 and TRBJ2-1; D perhaps matches TRBD2 (7 bases). The CDR3 is made up of 17 amino acids. Per the germline V gene, CDR1 is LGHNA and CDR2 is YNFKEQ. With 3 bases removed from V and 4 bases from J, the gap between germline ends came to 19 bases. The CDR3 coding sequence is TGTGCCAGCAGCCACCCCGGGGAGGGCCAGGGGTACAATGAGCAGTTCTTC. Its translation is CASSHPGEGQGYNEQFF.

The rearrangement uses TRBV6-4 and TRBJ1-6; the D is unclear. The germline V gene encodes CDR1 MRHNA and CDR2 SNTAGT. Trimming took 2 bases from V and 0 from J, leaving 23 bases between them. This CDR3 spans 21 amino acids. The CDR3 nucleotides read TGTGCCAGCAGTGACCCCCGGAGGAGGCAAGCCTCGAGCTCCTATAATTCACCCCTCCACTTT. The encoded protein is CASSDPRRRQASSSYNSPLHF.

The chain employs TRBV19 and TRBJ2-1; D is unclear. Trimming stripped 5 bases from V and 3 bases from J, with 11 bases between. Germline V gene data show CDR1 as LNHDA and CDR2 as SQIVND (reference sequence). The CDR3 runs 14 residues. The CDR3 region is CASSYEWGYNEQFF. The CDR3 DNA sequence: TGTGCCAGTAGTTATGAGTGGGGCTACAATGAGCAGTTCTTC.

In DNA form, the CDR3 reads TGTGCCAGCAAGGCTAGTCGGGTTACGGATACGCAGTATTTT. Its protein is CASKASRVTDTQYF. The genes are TRBV2 and TRBJ2-3; D is unclear. Trimming shortened V by 7 bases and J by 6 bases, and 17 bases separated the two germline ends. CDR1 is SNHLY and CDR2 is FYNNEI in the germline V gene. The CDR3 spans 14 residues.

The chain is built from TRBV9 and TRBJ2-3; possible D gene TRBD1, 5 bases. CDR3 length: 17 residues. CDR1 and CDR2 (germline): SGDLS, YYNGEE. Trimming pared 0 bases from V and 2 bases from J, leaving 16 bases between. CDR3 loop: CASSVGSRQRFTDTQYF. CDR3 bases: TGTGCCAGCAGCGTAGGGTCAAGACAGAGATTCACAGATACGCAGTATTTT.

This clone showed up just a few times. The genes are TRBV15 and TRBJ1-4, with 9 bases that match TRBD1. Germline-derived CDR1 and CDR2 are LNHNV and YYDKDF (reference sequence). V gave up 3 bases and J gave up 5 bases; unmatched junction bases: 7. The CDR3 is 16 amino acids. Written as DNA, the CDR3 is TGTGCCACCAGCAGGCCCGACAGGGGGAAAAATGAAAAACTGTTTTTT. This codes for CATSRPDRGKNEKLFF.

The genes are TRBV18 and TRBJ2-5; either TRBD1 or TRBD2 may supply D (5 bases each). The J call may be incorrect, as the DNA end agrees better with TRBJ2-7. The length of the CDR3 is 14 residues. CDR1 and CDR2 from the germline V gene are KGHSH and LQKENI. DNA for the CDR3: TGTGCCAGCTCACCTTGGCAGGGACCCTACGAGCAGTACTTC. Encoded protein: CASSPWQGPYEQYF.

The J gene is TRBJ2-2, the V gene TRBV10-3; the match to TRBD1 covers 9 bases. Germline assignment: CDR1 ENHRY and CDR2 SYGVKD. The CDR3 runs 15 residues. V trimming: 6 bases; J trimming: 2 bases; junction bases outside the gene matches: 4. The CDR3 loop is CAIRAQGANTGELFF. DNA for the CDR3: TGTGCCATCAGAGCACAGGGGGCTAACACCGGGGAGCTGTTTTTT.

This clone was detected a few times. The rearrangement joins TRBV7-8 to TRBJ2-5; 7 bases fit TRBD2. The CDR3 has 13 residues. Unmatched junction bases numbered 4, after V lost 4 bases and J lost 5 bases. The germline V gene has CDR1 SGHVS and CDR2 FQNEAQ. Written as DNA, the CDR3 is TGTGCCAGCAGCTGGGGGGGGAGGGAGACCCAGTACTTC. Translated: CASSWGGRETQYF.